This note documents a single T cell receptor (beta chain) sequence. The sample originates from a study of blood T cell repertoires in COVID-19. Study background: Specimens from acute and convalescent COVID-19 originated in the United States, Italy and Spain. From T cells, B-cell-depleted T cells, or PBMCs came the material, which was cDNA or gDNA.

The V and J ends lost 6 bases and 2 bases, in that order; junction bases with no gene match: 2. The germline gives CDR1 MNHNS, CDR2 SASEGT. The CDR3 runs to 14 residues. Authors' processing steps: For nucleated cells, counts were estimated from reference gene primer amplification. TCRdb's copy holds only in-frame clones and misses some; the assay was immunoSEQ multiplex PCR. V and J calls and clone size are copied from that table; D and trimming were computed from the DNA. The data contain 200,000 to 300,000 clones, about 73% of them singletons. The chain joins TRBV6-1 to TRBJ1-2; 11 bases match TRBD1. Source material: peripheral blood. This TCR came from a woman of 80 years or more with acute or convalescent COVID-19. DNA for the CDR3: TGTGCCAGCAGGGGGACAGGGGGAAACTATGGCTACACCTTC. Translating it yields CASRGTGGNYGYTF.